This TCR beta chain was found in a study of blood T cell repertoires in COVID-19. About the research overall: Acute and convalescent COVID-19 specimens originated in the United States, Italy and Spain. PBMCs, B-cell-depleted T cells, or T cells provided the cDNA or gDNA that made up the material.

The V and J ends lost 4 bases and 0 bases respectively, with 17 bases between them. This CDR3 region has 17 residues. In germline, CDR1 is SGHNT, CDR2 YYREEE (reference sequence). Using immunoSEQ multiplex PCR, the repertoire was profiled, and TCRdb retains in-frame clones only, with some absent. The data hold approximately 75,000 clones, with roughly 85% observed a single time. The sample comprised peripheral blood. This receptor was taken from an elderly man with acute or convalescent COVID-19. The rearrangement uses TRBV5-4 and TRBJ1-3; TRBD1 is a possible D gene (5 bases). The CDR3 loop reads CASSPGRGPSSGNTIYF. The CDR3, as DNA: TGTGCCAGCAGCCCTGGGAGGGGCCCGAGCTCTGGAAACACCATATATTTT.